The TCR beta chain described here comes from a study of cytomegalovirus exposure and HLA in healthy donors. Study background: In a previous analysis, around 110 million unique TCR beta sequences were found from 170 million or so T cells. General study points: Excluded were some V segments that proved indistinguishable, including TRBV6-2 and TRBV6-3.

This PCR relied on a set of 60 Vbeta primers and 13 Jbeta primers. Repertoires were generated with immunoSEQ multiplex PCR, while TCRdb's copy carries only in-frame clones and drops some. The sample has about 43,000 clones, over 70% seen once. This CDR3 region has 14 residues. Per the germline V gene, CDR1 is LNHDA and CDR2 is SQIVND (reference sequence). In regard to this clone: Its matching antigen is unknown.

The sequenced material came from PBMCs. This TCR was sampled from a man aged 45-65 years in good health and CMV-seronegative. This chain links TRBV19 with TRBJ2-5; weak D call: TRBD1 (6 bases). The DNA end lines up better with TRBJ2-7; the J call may be wrong. The CDR3 sequence is CASSSDRSSYEQYF. In DNA form, the CDR3 reads TGTGCCAGTAGTTCTGACAGGAGCTCCTACGAGCAGTACTTC.